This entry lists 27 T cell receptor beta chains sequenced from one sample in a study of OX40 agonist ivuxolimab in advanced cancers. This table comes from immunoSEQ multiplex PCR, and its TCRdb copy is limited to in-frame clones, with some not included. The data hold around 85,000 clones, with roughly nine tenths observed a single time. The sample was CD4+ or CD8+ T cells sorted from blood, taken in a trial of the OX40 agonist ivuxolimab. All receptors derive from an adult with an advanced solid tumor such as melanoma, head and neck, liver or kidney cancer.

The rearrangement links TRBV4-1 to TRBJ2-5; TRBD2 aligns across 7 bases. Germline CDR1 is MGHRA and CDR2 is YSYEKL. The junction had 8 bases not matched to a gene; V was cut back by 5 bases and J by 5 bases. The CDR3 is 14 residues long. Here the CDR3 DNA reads TGCGCCAGCAGCGCCACTAGCGCGGAGGAGACCCAGTACTTC. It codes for CASSATSAEETQYF.

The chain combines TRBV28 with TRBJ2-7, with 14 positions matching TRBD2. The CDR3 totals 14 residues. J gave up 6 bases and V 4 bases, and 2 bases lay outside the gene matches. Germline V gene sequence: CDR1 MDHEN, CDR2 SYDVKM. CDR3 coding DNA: TGTGCCAGCAGTTCGGGACTAGCGGGAGCCGAGCAGTACTTC. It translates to CASSSGLAGAEQYF.

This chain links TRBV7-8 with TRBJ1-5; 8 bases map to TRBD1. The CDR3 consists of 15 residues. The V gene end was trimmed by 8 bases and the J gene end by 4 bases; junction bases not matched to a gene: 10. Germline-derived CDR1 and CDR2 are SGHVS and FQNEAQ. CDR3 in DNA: TGTGCCAGCGCTAAGGACAGGGTAAATAATCAGCCCCAGCATTTT. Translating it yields CASAKDRVNNQPQHF.

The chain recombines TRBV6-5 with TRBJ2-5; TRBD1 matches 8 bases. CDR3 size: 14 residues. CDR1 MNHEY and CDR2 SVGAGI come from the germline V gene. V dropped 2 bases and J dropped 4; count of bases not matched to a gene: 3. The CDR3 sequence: CASSYGQGPETQYF. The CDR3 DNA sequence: TGTGCCAGCAGTTACGGACAGGGTCCAGAGACCCAGTACTTC.

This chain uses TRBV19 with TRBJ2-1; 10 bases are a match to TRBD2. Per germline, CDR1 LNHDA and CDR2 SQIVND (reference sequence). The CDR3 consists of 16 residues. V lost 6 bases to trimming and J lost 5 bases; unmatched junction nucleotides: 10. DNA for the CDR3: TGTGCCAGTAGCAAATTACTAGCGGGAACCAACAATGAGCAGTTCTTC. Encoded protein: CASSKLLAGTNNEQFF.

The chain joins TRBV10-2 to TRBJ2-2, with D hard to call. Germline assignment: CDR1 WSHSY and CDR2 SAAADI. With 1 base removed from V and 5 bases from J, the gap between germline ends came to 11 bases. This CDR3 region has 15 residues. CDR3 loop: CASSELRSLTGELFF. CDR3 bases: TGCGCCAGCAGTGAGTTGCGCAGCTTGACCGGGGAGCTGTTTTTT.

The CDR3 loop is CASSPRDRGDYGYTF. CDR3 bases: TGTGCCAGCTCACCGAGGGACAGGGGGGACTATGGCTACACCTTC. The chain links TRBV18 to TRBJ1-2; 11 bases match TRBD1. The V gene's germline CDR1 is KGHSH and CDR2 LQKENI. The CDR3 covers 15 residues. The V segment lost 3 bases and the J segment 3 bases; nucleotides outside the gene matches: 3.

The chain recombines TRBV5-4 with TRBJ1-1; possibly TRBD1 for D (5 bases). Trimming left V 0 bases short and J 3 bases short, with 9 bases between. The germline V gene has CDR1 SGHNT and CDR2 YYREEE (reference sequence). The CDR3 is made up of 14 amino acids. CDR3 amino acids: CASSLVGAHTEAFF. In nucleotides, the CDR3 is TGTGCCAGCAGCTTGGTAGGGGCGCACACTGAAGCTTTCTTT.

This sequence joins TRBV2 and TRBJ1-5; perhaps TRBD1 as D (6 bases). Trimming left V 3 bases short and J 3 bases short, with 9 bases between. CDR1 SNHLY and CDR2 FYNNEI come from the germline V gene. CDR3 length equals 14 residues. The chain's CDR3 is CASSEDSPNQPQHF. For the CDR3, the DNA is TGTGCCAGCAGTGAGGACAGTCCCAATCAGCCCCAGCATTTT.

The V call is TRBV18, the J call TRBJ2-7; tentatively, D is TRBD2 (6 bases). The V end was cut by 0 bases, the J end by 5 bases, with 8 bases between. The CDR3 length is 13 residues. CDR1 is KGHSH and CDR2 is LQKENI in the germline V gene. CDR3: CASSPPGLNEQYF. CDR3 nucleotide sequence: TGTGCCAGCTCACCACCGGGACTCAACGAGCAGTACTTC.

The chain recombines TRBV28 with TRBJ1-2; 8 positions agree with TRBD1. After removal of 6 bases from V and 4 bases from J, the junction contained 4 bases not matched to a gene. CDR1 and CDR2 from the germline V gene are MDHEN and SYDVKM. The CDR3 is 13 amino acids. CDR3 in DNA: TGTGCCAGCAGGATTGACAGGGGCTATGGCTACACCTTC. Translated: CASRIDRGYGYTF.

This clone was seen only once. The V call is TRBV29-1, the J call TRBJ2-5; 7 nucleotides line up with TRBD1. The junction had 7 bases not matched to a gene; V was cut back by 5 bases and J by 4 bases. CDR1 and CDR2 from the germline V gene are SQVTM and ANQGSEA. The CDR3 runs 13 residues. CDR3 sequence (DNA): TGCAGCGTTCGGAAGGGGGCGCGAGAGACCCAGTACTTC. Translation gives CSVRKGARETQYF. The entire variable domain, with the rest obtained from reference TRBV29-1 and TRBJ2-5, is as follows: SAVISQKPSRDICQRGTSLTIQCQVDSQVTMMFWYRQQPGQSLTLIATANQGSEATYESGFVIDKFPISRPNLTFSTLTVSNMSPEDSSIYLCSVRKGARETQYFGPGTRLLVL.

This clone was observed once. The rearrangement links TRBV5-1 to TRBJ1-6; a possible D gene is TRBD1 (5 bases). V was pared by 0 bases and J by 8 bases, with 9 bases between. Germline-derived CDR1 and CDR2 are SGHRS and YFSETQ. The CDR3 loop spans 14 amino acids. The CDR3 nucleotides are TGCGCCAGCAGCTTGGACAGGTCTGATTCACCCCTCCACTTT. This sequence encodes CASSLDRSDSPLHF.

The CDR3 DNA follows: TGTGCCAGTAGTATAGTTGCGATCACCGGGGAGCTGTTTTTT. The encoded protein is CASSIVAITGELFF. J is TRBJ2-2 and V is TRBV19; D is ambiguous. V was cut by 1 base and J by 4 bases, with 7 bases left in between. Germline CDR1 is LNHDA and CDR2 is SQIVND (reference sequence). This CDR3 is 14 amino acids long. The full variable domain, rest sourced from reference TRBV19 and TRBJ2-2, is DGGITQSPKYLFRKEGQNVTLSCEQNLNHDAMYWYRQDPGQGLRLIYYSQIVNDFQKGDIAEGYSVSREKKESFPLTVTSAQKNPTAFYLCASSIVAITGELFFGEGSRLTVL.

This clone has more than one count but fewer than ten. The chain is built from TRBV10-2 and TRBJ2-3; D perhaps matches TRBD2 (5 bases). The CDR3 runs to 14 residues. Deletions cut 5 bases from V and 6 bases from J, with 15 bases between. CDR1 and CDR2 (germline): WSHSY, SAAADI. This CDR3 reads CASSPAEGGDTQYF. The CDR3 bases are TGCGCCAGCAGTCCCGCTGAGGGTGGGGATACGCAGTATTTT.

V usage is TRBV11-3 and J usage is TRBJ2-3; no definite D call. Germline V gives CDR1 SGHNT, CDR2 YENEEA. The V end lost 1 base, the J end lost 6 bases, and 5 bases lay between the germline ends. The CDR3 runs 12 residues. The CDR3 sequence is CASSLVSDTQYF. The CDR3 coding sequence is TGTGCCAGCAGCTTAGTGTCGGATACGCAGTATTTT.

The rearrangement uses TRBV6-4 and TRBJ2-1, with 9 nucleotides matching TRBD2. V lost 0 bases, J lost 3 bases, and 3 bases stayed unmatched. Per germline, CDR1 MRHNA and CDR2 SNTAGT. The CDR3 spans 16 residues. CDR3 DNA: TGTGCCAGCAGTGACTCCGCTAGCGGGAACTACAATGAGCAGTTCTTC. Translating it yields CASSDSASGNYNEQFF.

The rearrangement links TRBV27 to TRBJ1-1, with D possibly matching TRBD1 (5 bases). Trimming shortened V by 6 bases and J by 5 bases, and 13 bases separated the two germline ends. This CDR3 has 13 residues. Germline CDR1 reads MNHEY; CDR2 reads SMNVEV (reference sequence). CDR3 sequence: CASSPSGGTEAFF. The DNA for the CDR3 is TGTGCCAGCAGCCCCTCCGGGGGGACTGAAGCTTTCTTT.

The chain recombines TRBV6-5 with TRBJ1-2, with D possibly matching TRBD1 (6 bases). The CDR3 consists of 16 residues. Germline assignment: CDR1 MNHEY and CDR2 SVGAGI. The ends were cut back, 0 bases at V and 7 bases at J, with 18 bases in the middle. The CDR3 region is CASSYSARGGQRGYTF. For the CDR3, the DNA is TGTGCCAGCAGTTACTCTGCTCGGGGGGGACAACGTGGCTACACCTTC.

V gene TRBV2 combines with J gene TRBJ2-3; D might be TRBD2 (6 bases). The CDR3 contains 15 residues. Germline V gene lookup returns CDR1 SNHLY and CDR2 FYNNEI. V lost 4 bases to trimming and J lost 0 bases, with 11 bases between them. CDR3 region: CASSGGLASTDTQYF. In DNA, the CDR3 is TGTGCCAGCAGTGGAGGGCTAGCGAGCACAGATACGCAGTATTTT.

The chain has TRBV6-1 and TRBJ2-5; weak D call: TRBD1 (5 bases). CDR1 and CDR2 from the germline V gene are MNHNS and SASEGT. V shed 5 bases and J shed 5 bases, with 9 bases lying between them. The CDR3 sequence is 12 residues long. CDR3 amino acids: CASSRQWETQYF. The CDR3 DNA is TGTGCCAGCAGTAGACAGTGGGAGACCCAGTACTTC.

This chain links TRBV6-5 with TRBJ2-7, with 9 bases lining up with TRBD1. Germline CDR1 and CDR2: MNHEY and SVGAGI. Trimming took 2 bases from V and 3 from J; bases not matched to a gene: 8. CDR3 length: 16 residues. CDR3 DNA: TGTGCCAGCAGTTACCGTCAACCGGGACAGGGCTACGAGCAGTACTTC. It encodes CASSYRQPGQGYEQYF.

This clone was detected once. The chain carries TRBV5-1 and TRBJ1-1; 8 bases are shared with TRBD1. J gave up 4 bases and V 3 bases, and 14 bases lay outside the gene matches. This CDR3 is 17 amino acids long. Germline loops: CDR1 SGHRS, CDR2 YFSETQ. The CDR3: CASSYGQGGGSGTEAFF. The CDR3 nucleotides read TGCGCCAGCAGCTACGGACAGGGTGGGGGTTCGGGCACTGAAGCTTTCTTT.

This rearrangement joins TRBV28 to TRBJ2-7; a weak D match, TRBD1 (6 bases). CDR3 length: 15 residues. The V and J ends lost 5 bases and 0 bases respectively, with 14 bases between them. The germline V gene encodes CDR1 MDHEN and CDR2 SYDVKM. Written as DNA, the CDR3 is TGTGCCAGCAGTCCCCAGGACAGATACTCCTACGAGCAGTACTTC. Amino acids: CASSPQDRYSYEQYF.

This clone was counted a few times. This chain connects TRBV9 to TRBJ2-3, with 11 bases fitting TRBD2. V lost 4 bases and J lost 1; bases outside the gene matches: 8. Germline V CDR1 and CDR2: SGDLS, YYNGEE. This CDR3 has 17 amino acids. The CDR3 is CASSPRTSGYRTDTQYF. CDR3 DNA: TGTGCCAGCAGCCCTCGGACTAGCGGGTACCGCACAGATACGCAGTATTTT.

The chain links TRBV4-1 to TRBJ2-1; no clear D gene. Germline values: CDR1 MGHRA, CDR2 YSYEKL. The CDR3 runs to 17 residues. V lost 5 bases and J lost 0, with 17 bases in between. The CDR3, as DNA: TGCGCCAGCAGCTCTCTTTCCCTAGTTAACTCCTACAATGAGCAGTTCTTC. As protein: CASSSLSLVNSYNEQFF.

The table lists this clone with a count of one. CDR3 sequence: CASSPRQAKGTEAFF. The CDR3 DNA sequence: TGTGCCAGCTCACCCCGACAGGCCAAGGGCACTGAAGCTTTCTTT. The rearrangement links TRBV18 to TRBJ1-1, with a possible D match to TRBD1 (6 bases). V lost 3 bases, J lost 4 bases, and 15 bases lay in between. Germline V gene data show CDR1 as KGHSH and CDR2 as LQKENI. The CDR3 is 15 residues long.